This is a list of T cell receptor beta chains from one sample in a study of blood T cell repertoires in COVID-19. This table comes from immunoSEQ multiplex PCR, and its TCRdb copy is limited to in-frame clones, with some not included. The data contain 300,000 to 350,000 clones, approximately 83% of them seen just once; the ten biggest clones take up roughly 4.2%. The sequenced sample consisted of PBMCs or T cells enriched from blood (not recorded which). The receptors here all came from a woman aged 35 to 49 with acute COVID-19. Both conserved end residues are part of each CDR3. D genes are given only for firm matches. Clone size, where shown, is once, few, many, or a class for clones that have expanded.

>TRBV5-1|TRBJ1-5|TRBD1|-
TGCGCCAGCAGCTTAGATGGACAGGGCAGCAATCAGCCCCAGCATTTT
CASSLDGQGSNQPQHF
>TRBV12-3/TRBV12-4|TRBJ2-1|TRBD1|-
TGTGCCAGCAGTTTGACGGGACAGGAGACGTTCTTC
CASSLTGQETFF
>TRBV29-1|TRBJ2-7|TRBD1|-
TGCAGCGTTGGACAGGGGGCCTACGAGCAGTACTTC
CSVGQGAYEQYF
>TRBV19|TRBJ2-1|-|-
TGTGCCACCGGGGAGACTTTCCGCTCCTACAATGAGCAGTTCTTC
CATGETFRSYNEQFF
>TRBV12-3/TRBV12-4|TRBJ1-3|-|-
TGTGCCAGCAGTCCGAAAGGGGACACCATATATTTT
CASSPKGDTIYF
>TRBV2|TRBJ1-3|TRBD1|-
TGTGCCAGCAGATACAGGGGGGGTGGAAACACCATATATTTT
CASRYRGGGNTIYF
>TRBV7-2|TRBJ2-7|-|-
TGTGCCAGCAGCTTCCTCTACGAGCAGTACTTC
CASSFLYEQYF
>TRBV9|TRBJ2-5|-|-
TGTGCCAGCAGCGTAGGTGCAGGGGAGGAGACCCAGTACTTC
CASSVGAGEETQYF
>TRBV6-2/TRBV6-3|TRBJ2-7|TRBD1|once
TGTGCCAGCAGCAAGGGGACAGTGTACGAGCAGTACTTC
CASSKGTVYEQYF
>TRBV5-1|TRBJ1-2|-|once
TGCGCCAGCAGCTCCGGACAGCTCTATGGCTACACCTTC
CASSSGQLYGYTF
>TRBV7-9|TRBJ2-1|TRBD2|-
TGTGCCAGCAGCTCCGATTATGGACTAGCGGGGGCCTACAATGAGCAGTTCTTC
CASSSDYGLAGAYNEQFF
>TRBV29-1|TRBJ2-7|TRBD1|-
TGCAGCGTTGAAGACGGGACAGGGAGCTCCTACGAGCAGTACTTC
CSVEDGTGSSYEQYF
>TRBV5-4|TRBJ2-7|TRBD1|-
TGTGCCAGCAGCTGGGACAGCTCGGGTTTTTACGAGCAGTACTTC
CASSWDSSGFYEQYF
>TRBV2|TRBJ2-3|-|-
TGTGCCAGCCCGGCCTTTCGGGGCACAGATACGCAGTATTTT
CASPAFRGTDTQYF
>TRBV6-5|TRBJ2-7|-|-
TGTGCCAGCTTAAACACCGTATCCTACGAGCAGTACTTC
CASLNTVSYEQYF
>TRBV10-2|TRBJ1-3|-|few
TGCGCCAGCAGTGAGTGGGGAGGTATGAGAAACACCATATATTTT
CASSEWGGMRNTIYF
>TRBV15|TRBJ1-2|-|-
TGTGCCACCAGAGAGAGAGGAGGCTACACCTTC
CATRERGGYTF
>TRBV29-1|TRBJ1-2|-|-
TGCAGCGTAGAACAGTTTACCTATGGCTACACCTTC
CSVEQFTYGYTF
>TRBV6-1|TRBJ2-1|TRBD2|-
TGTGCCAGCAGTGATGGACTAGCGGGGGGGCCGGGTAATGAGCAGTTCTTC
CASSDGLAGGPGNEQFF
>TRBV11-2|TRBJ2-7|TRBD2|-
TGTGCCAGCACTATAGCGGGAGGTCACGAGCAGTACTTC
CASTIAGGHEQYF
>TRBV7-3|TRBJ2-2|TRBD2|-
TGTGCCAGCAGGTTAGAAAAAGGTAGCGGGGCAACGAACACCGGGGAGCTGTTTTTT
CASRLEKGSGATNTGELFF
>TRBV19|TRBJ1-2|-|-
TGTGCCAGTAGTATAAGAGGGTCCTATGGCTACACCTTC
CASSIRGSYGYTF
>TRBV5-1|TRBJ2-1|-|-
TGCGCCAGCAGCTGGGGGTCGGGCGGGGTTTACTACAATGAGCAGTTCTTC
CASSWGSGGVYYNEQFF
>TRBV6-6|TRBJ1-5|TRBD1|-
TGTGCCAGCACCGGGACAGTTATTAGCAATCAGCCCCAGCATTTT
CASTGTVISNQPQHF
>TRBV6-5|TRBJ2-7|TRBD2|-
TGTGCCAGCAGTTACGTAGCGGGAGAAAACGAGCAGTACTTC
CASSYVAGENEQYF
>TRBV25-1|TRBJ1-4|-|-
TGTGCCAGCAGTGAACGCCCGGGACGGGGGAACGAAAAACTGTTTTTT
CASSERPGRGNEKLFF
>TRBV19|TRBJ1-3|-|-
TGTGCCAGCATCGGGGGGATATCTGGAAACACCATATATTTT
CASIGGISGNTIYF
>TRBV5-3|TRBJ1-2|TRBD1|-
TGTGCCAGAAGAGTGAGGGACAGGGGCAACTATGGCTACACCTTC
CARRVRDRGNYGYTF
>TRBV7-9|TRBJ2-1|TRBD1|-
TGTGCCAGCAGCTTAAGGGACAGGGTGAGCGAGCAGTTCTTC
CASSLRDRVSEQFF
>TRBV9|TRBJ1-6|-|-
TGTGCCAGCAGCGAACAGGGCAAAACCTATAATTCACCCCTCCACTTT
CASSEQGKTYNSPLHF
>TRBV18|TRBJ2-2|-|-
TGTGCCAGCTCTGGGCGAGAAGGATTCACCGGGGAGCTGTTTTTT
CASSGREGFTGELFF
>TRBV19|TRBJ2-6|-|-
TGTGCCAGAAGTTACAGGGAAAGCTCTGGGGCCAACGTCCTGACTTTC
CARSYRESSGANVLTF
>TRBV6-5|TRBJ2-3|TRBD1|-
TGTGCCAGCAGTACAAGGACAGGGGGGACAGATACGCAGTATTTT
CASSTRTGGTDTQYF
>TRBV6-5|TRBJ1-2|TRBD1|-
TGTGCCAGCAGCCGTGGGGACAGGGGGGTTGATGGCTACACCTTC
CASSRGDRGVDGYTF
>TRBV3-1/TRBV3-2|TRBJ1-1|-|-
TGTGCCAGCAGCCAAGTAATCGGGAACACTGAAGCTTTCTTT
CASSQVIGNTEAFF
>TRBV5-4|TRBJ2-5|TRBD1|-
TGTGCCAGCAGCATGAACCGGGACAGGCAAGAGACCCAGTACTTC
CASSMNRDRQETQYF
>TRBV6-1|TRBJ1-5|TRBD1|-
TGTGCCAGCAGTGAAGAGATCGCAGGGGGTCGTCTCCAGCATTTT
CASSEEIAGGRLQHF
>TRBV5-6|TRBJ2-3|TRBD2|-
TGTGCCAGCATCCAGAGACTAGCGGGGGGCTTAAGCACAGATACGCAGTATTTT
CASIQRLAGGLSTDTQYF
>TRBV7-9|TRBJ1-1|-|-
TGTGCCAGCAGCCGGATACAGGGCGCCACTGAAGCTTTCTTT
CASSRIQGATEAFF
>TRBV6-1|TRBJ2-1|TRBD2|many
TGTGCCAGCAGTGGGGGAGCGGGGGGCTCCTACAATGAGCAGTTCTTC
CASSGGAGGSYNEQFF
>TRBV11-3|TRBJ1-1|-|-
TGTGCCAGCAGCTTGAACCCGGGGACTGAAGCTTTCTTT
CASSLNPGTEAFF
>TRBV27|TRBJ2-1|TRBD2|-
TGTGCCAGCAGACCTACTAGCGGGAGGGCAGAGGAGCAGTTCTTC
CASRPTSGRAEEQFF
>TRBV7-3|TRBJ2-7|-|-
TGTGCCAGCAGCTTAAATCGGGACTCCTACGAGCAGTACTTC
CASSLNRDSYEQYF
>TRBV20-1|TRBJ1-2|-|-
TGCAGTGCTAGTGACAGAAACTATGGCTACACCTTC
CSASDRNYGYTF
>TRBV7-9|TRBJ2-1|TRBD2|-
TGTGCCAGCAGCTCCGGACTAGCGGTTTACAATGAGCAGTTCTTC
CASSSGLAVYNEQFF
>TRBV7-3|TRBJ2-1|TRBD2|-
TGTGCCAGCAGCTTAGGCACTAGCGGGAGCTATGAGCAGTTCTTC
CASSLGTSGSYEQFF
>TRBV4-2|TRBJ2-1|TRBD2|-
TGTGCCAGCAGCCAAGAGTCTAGCGGGGGGGCCGGAAATGAGCAGTTCTTC
CASSQESSGGAGNEQFF
>TRBV5-4|TRBJ2-5|TRBD2|-
TGTGCCACCACCGACAGGTCTAGCGGGGGAAAAGAGACCCAGTACTTC
CATTDRSSGGKETQYF
>TRBV11-2|TRBJ2-2|TRBD1|-
TGTGCCAGCAGCCCAAGACAGGGTAGTAGCACCGGGGAGCTGTTTTTT
CASSPRQGSSTGELFF
>TRBV5-4|TRBJ1-2|-|-
TGTGCCAGCAGCTTGGAGACAGCCCATGGCTACACCTTC
CASSLETAHGYTF
>TRBV21-1|TRBJ1-4|-|-
TGTGCCAGCAGCAAAGACAGGGGGCGGAGAGGCGCAACTAATGAAAAACTGTTTTTT
CASSKDRGRRGATNEKLFF
>TRBV13|TRBJ2-7|-|-
TGTGCCAGCAGCCTTAGGGGACAACCCTACGAGCAGTACTTC
CASSLRGQPYEQYF
>TRBV5-4|TRBJ1-1|TRBD1|-
TGTGCCAGCAGCTCATATACAGACAGGGGAGGTGAAGCTTTCTTT
CASSSYTDRGGEAFF
>TRBV25-1|TRBJ2-2|-|-
TGTGCCAGCCGGGCCCCAGGGGCCGGGGAGCTGTTTTTT
CASRAPGAGELFF
>TRBV14|TRBJ1-1|-|-
TGTGCCAGCACCCCGAAGGGTCTGAGGGACACTGAAGCTTTCTTT
CASTPKGLRDTEAFF